Below, one TCR beta chain is given with its context. Antigen unknown. These data belong to a study of vaccination and CD4 T cells after COVID-19. At the level of the study: Convalescent cases consisted of six males and four females, of whom two were Hispanic. Findings and caveats of the study: Post-vaccination, and not before, a median roughly 86% of reactive clones appeared in convalescent patients.

The V gene's germline CDR1 is SGHAT and CDR2 FQNNGV. Trimming removed 2 bases from V and 1 base from J; junction bases left unmatched: 0. The CDR3 runs to 15 residues. Cultured CD4+ T cell DNA was sequenced using the Oncomine TCR Beta short-read assay. One entry per CDR3 protein, called by TCRdb with MiXCR from the PCR reads. The sample includes 15,000 to 20,000 distinct CDR3 sequences, around 45% of them seen just once. As to treatment: approximately nine-day PBMC culture with coronavirus spike peptide pools or control peptides (ViraFEST assay). ViraFEST used peptide pools to expand antigen-specific T cells before TCR sequencing. A half-volume replacement of the medium with fresh IL-2 medium was performed on days 3 and 7.

V and J are TRBV11-2 and TRBJ2-7; 12 bases fit TRBD2. The receptor was derived from a human donor who had recovered from COVID-19. The specimen was CD4+ T cells from blood, cultured in vitro. CDR3 coding DNA: TGTGCCAGCAGCTTAACTAGCGGGGGGTCCTACGAGCAGTACTTC. This gives the protein CASSLTSGGSYEQYF.